This TCR beta chain was obtained from a study of shared clonotypes between healthy human individuals (dated by TCRdb to 2020 to 2021). For the wider study: Three men and two women, aged 18 to 49 years, made up the cohort. For each donor, CD4 naive and CD4 memory were each run on three plates, CD8 naive on two plates, and CD8 memory on one plate. The study deeply sequenced blood TCR repertoires of five healthy adults to estimate repertoire size and the extent of clonotype sharing between individuals. Different laboratories and diverse techniques were used to prepare libraries and sequence TCR repertoires, to increase sequencing depth and limit assay-specific biases. Leukapheresis yielded between about 0.85 and 9 billion PBMCs per donor.

The donors were healthy, HIV-negative adults who had no recently reported acute infections or vaccinations. Only Caucasian adults living in Nashville, Tennessee, USA were represented among the donors. CD4+ T cells were enriched by magnetic negative selection; naive cells were then positively selected on CD45RA, and the negative fraction formed the memory subset. Blood was collected by leukapheresis, and PBMCs were isolated by Ficoll-Histopaque density gradient centrifugation and then cryopreserved in liquid nitrogen vapor phase. Analytical flow cytometry was used to check the purity and quantity of every magnetically sorted T cell population. Each sorted fraction had its genomic DNA isolated and then quantified by UV absorbance on a Nanodrop 2000c. Looking up the germline V gene yields CDR1 MDHEN and CDR2 SYDVKM. From the cysteine up to the phenylalanine, the CDR3 has a length of 15 residues. Only CDR3 DNA remains: 45 bases, in frame from the first base. After removal of 0 bases from V and 3 bases from J, the junction retains 4 bases not matched to a gene.

TCR CDR3 regions were amplified from genomic DNA by multiplex PCR using the deep immunoSEQ assay. Extracted genomic DNA from each cell subset was spread evenly across all wells of several immunoSEQ 96-well plates, with each plate serving as a replicate. Each replicate PCR for sorted subsets received roughly 0.2 ug genomic DNA, equal to around 32,000 T cell genomes. Purified libraries were measured with a Qubit 3.0 fluorometer, size-checked on a Bioanalyzer 2100, and measured again with the KAPA Library Quantification kit. A separate single-read 150-cycle Illumina NextSeq 550 flow cell was used to sequence each immunoSEQ 96-well plate. Concerning the study's data processing: The immunoSEQ output contained only junctional sequences without quality scores, so filtering could not match that applied to full-length reads. Sequences were annotated with PyIR, a Python wrapper for IgBLAST v1.9, using IMGT germline references to assign V/J genes and CDR3. Reads were removed for weak V/J assignments (E-value above 1e-6), missing CDR3, stop codons, out-of-frame junctions, or ambiguous translated residues. V3J clonotypes were defined as sequences sharing the same inferred V gene, J gene, and CDR3 amino acid sequence. Percentage overlap between repertoires was computed as shared unique clonotypes divided by the size of the smaller repertoire. Repertoire richness was assessed with RTK rarefaction, the Chao1 estimator, and Recon v2.1 estimates of unobserved clonotypes. For all TCRbeta clonotypes obtained by the gDNA method from a few donors, generation probabilities were computed with OLGA. Here the immuneACCESS table is served through TCRdb, limited to in-frame sequences with V and J called. Missing clones are a known gap in these copies; in checked studies unresolved V genes cover under half, and the rest lacks a known reason. D and trimming come from the DNA, and the V and J calls and clone size come from that table. The sample table holds roughly 2,300,000 clones, of which 85% to 95% were seen once. 0.3% to 0.4% of the sample is taken by the ten largest.

General conclusions and limits of the study: Estimated clonotype richness was generally larger for naive than for memory subsets. Only blood was sampled, and tissue TCR repertoires likely differ from those in blood. Based on pairwise subsampling, the degree of clonotype sharing among donors was expected to be affected by sequencing depth. Sharing across four donors was observed for around 5% of naive CD4, less than 4% of naive CD8, over 2% of memory CD4, and around 0.42% of memory CD8 clonotypes. Incomplete sequencing was indicated by rarefaction of sorted-subset datasets, despite the large sequencing depth. Because the study included only a small number of donors, the genetic and exposure-history diversity represented was limited. Compared with non-shared clonotypes, clonotypes shared by all four sorted-subset donors had higher generation probabilities.

As for this clone: Its antigen is not yet known. Base qualities are missing; no much larger clone stands one base away.

Sequencing used naive CD4+ T cells from PBMCs. The meaning of the sample's cell subset or site label: CD45RA+ positively selected. This sequence was found in a young man in good health. Some clones in this sample may be carry-over from other donors' samples. This chain joins TRBV28 to TRBJ1-2; TRBD1 lines up with 7 middle nucleotides. The nucleotide sequence reads as follows: TGTGCCAGCAGTTTATGGGAGGGGGCGGACTATGGCTACACCTTC. Translated, it reads CASSLWEGADYGYTF.